What follows are 19 T cell receptor beta chains derived from one specimen sequenced in a study of beta chain features in type 1 diabetes. General observations from the study: Type 1 diabetes patients had moderately but significantly shorter TCRB CDR3s in all four CD4+ subsets.

Expressed TCRB transcripts were sequenced, since all the RNA that had been isolated was reverse transcribed. The method was immunoSEQ multiplex PCR; TCRdb's version includes in-frame clones alone and lacks a portion of them. The table has a few hundred thousand clones, roughly a tenth seen once. For these TCRs, the target antigens are not known. Sequencing used naive CD4+ T cells from blood. Receptors were obtained from a man aged 25 to 40 with type 1 diabetes.

The CDR3 DNA reads TGTGCCAGCAGCTTTAGGTCCTCCCAAGCGGGGAATGAGCAGTTCTTC. Protein: CASSFRSSQAGNEQFF. V and J are TRBV5-4 and TRBJ2-1, with 7 bases lining up with TRBD2. Germline CDR1 is SGHNT and CDR2 is YYREEE (reference sequence). The ends lost 2 bases at V and 7 bases at J; junction bases unmatched: 12. CDR3 length: 16 amino acids.

This clone was counted between two and nine times. The chain has TRBV7-9 and TRBJ1-4; D is unclear. The CDR3 is 16 amino acids. Germline values: CDR1 SEHNR, CDR2 FQNEAQ (reference sequence). Trimming stripped 5 bases from V and 7 bases from J, with 20 bases between. The CDR3 is CASSPSLTGSGEKLFF. CDR3 DNA: TGTGCCAGCAGCCCCAGCCTGACGGGAAGTGGTGAAAAACTGTTTTTT. Full variable domain (outside the CDR3, taken from reference TRBV7-9 and TRBJ1-4): DTGVSQNPRHKITKRGQNVTFRCDPISEHNRLYWYRQTLGQGPEFLTYFQNEAQLEKSRLLSDRFSAERPKGSFSTLEIQRTEQGDSAMYLCASSPSLTGSGEKLFFGSGTQLSVL.

This clone was detected a few times. The V gene is TRBV4-2, the J gene TRBJ2-2; D is unclear. The CDR3 is 14 residues long. V was pared by 1 base and J by 1 base, with 4 bases between. Germline V gives CDR1 LGHNA, CDR2 YNFKEQ. CDR3 protein: CASSQAGNTGELFF. CDR3 nucleotides: TGTGCCAGCAGCCAAGCAGGGAACACCGGGGAGCTGTTTTTT.

This clone was seen more than once but under ten times. The rearrangement uses TRBV5-4 and TRBJ2-3; 10 positions match TRBD2. CDR3 length: 15 residues. The J segment lost 1 base and the V segment lost 2 bases, leaving 1 base of the junction unmatched. Germline V gene data show CDR1 as SGHNT and CDR2 as YYREEE (reference sequence). Here the CDR3 DNA reads TGTGCCAGCAGCTTTGGGACTAGCGGCACAGATACGCAGTATTTT. It encodes CASSFGTSGTDTQYF.

This clone was observed a few times. The V call is TRBV7-2, the J call TRBJ2-7, with D unresolved. With 2 bases removed from V and 5 bases from J, the gap between germline ends came to 10 bases. The CDR3 extends over 13 amino acids. CDR1 is SGHTA, CDR2 FQGNSA, per germline. The CDR3 region has the DNA TGTGCCAGCAGCTTACAGACCCGGGACGAGCAGTACTTC. It is translated as CASSLQTRDEQYF. Drawing the rest from reference TRBV7-2 and TRBJ2-7, the complete variable domain is GAGVSQSPSNKVTEKGKDVELRCDPISGHTALYWYRQSLGQGLEFLIYFQGNSAPDKSGLPSDRFSAERTGGSVSTLTIQRTQQEDSAVYLCASSLQTRDEQYFGPGTRLTVT.

This clone was seen only a few times. This chain uses TRBV5-1 with TRBJ1-1; D may be TRBD1 (5 bases). Trimming left V 3 bases short and J 0 bases short, with 9 bases between. The CDR3 is made up of 14 amino acids. Germline CDR1 SGHRS, CDR2 YFSETQ. The CDR3 spells CASSSRQLNTEAFF. DNA for the CDR3: TGCGCCAGCAGCTCAAGACAGCTGAACACTGAAGCTTTCTTT.

V and J are TRBV7-9 and TRBJ2-1; D is unclear. Trimming left V 5 bases short and J 7 bases short, with 15 bases between. The CDR3 is 14 residues long. The V gene's germline CDR1 is SEHNR and CDR2 FQNEAQ (reference sequence). The CDR3 region is CASSVGLRRNEQFF. CDR3 DNA sequence: TGTGCCAGCAGCGTGGGCCTACGAAGGAATGAGCAGTTCTTC.

This sequence joins TRBV14 and TRBJ2-3, with D maybe TRBD2 (5 bases). The germline CDR1 and CDR2 sequences are SGHDN and FVKESK. Trimming took off 0 bases at V and 9 bases at J, with 13 bases between the two ends. CDR3 length: 14 residues. CDR3 bases: TGTGCCAGCAGCCAAGATCGGAGGTGGTACACGCAGTATTTT. Encoded protein: CASSQDRRWYTQYF.

The sample holds a few counts of this clone. V usage is TRBV28 and J usage is TRBJ2-3; TRBD2 matches 8 bases. CDR1 and CDR2 (germline): MDHEN, SYDVKM. The CDR3 contains 14 residues. Trimming at V came to 4 bases and at J to 11 bases, leaving 11 bases not matched to a gene. The CDR3 reads CASSSAGGTRGQYF. CDR3 bases: TGTGCCAGCAGTTCCGCGGGGGGAACACGGGGGCAGTATTTT.

This clone was picked up a small number of times. V usage is TRBV18 and J usage is TRBJ2-3, with unresolved D. The V end lost 0 bases, the J end lost 8 bases, and 12 bases lay between the germline ends. Germline loops: CDR1 KGHSH, CDR2 LQKENI. The CDR3 is 14 residues long. CDR3 bases: TGTGCCAGCTCACCACCACAGCCCTCTGGTACGCAGTATTTT. Translation gives CASSPPQPSGTQYF.

This clone has more than one count but fewer than ten. The CDR3 spells CASSFTVSTDTQYF. The CDR3 nucleotides read TGCGCCAGCAGCTTCACAGTTAGCACAGATACGCAGTATTTT. The J gene is TRBJ2-3, the V gene TRBV5-1; D gene ambiguous. This CDR3 is built from 14 residues. Germline loops: CDR1 SGHRS, CDR2 YFSETQ. V gave up 2 bases and J gave up 0 bases, with 7 bases separating them.

This clone came up a few times. The rearrangement joins TRBV7-3 to TRBJ2-5; tentatively, D is TRBD2 (7 bases). Germline V gene lookup returns CDR1 SGHTA and CDR2 FQGTGA. Trimming cost V 5 bases and J 4 bases, with 17 bases left between them. CDR3 length: 15 amino acids. CDR3 sequence reads: CASSPQGGAGETQYF. The CDR3 DNA reads as TGTGCCAGCAGCCCACAAGGGGGGGCAGGAGAGACCCAGTACTTC.

The chain has TRBV5-4 and TRBJ1-2; 7 nucleotides agree with TRBD1. This CDR3 has 14 amino acids. Germline trimming cut 5 bases from V and 4 bases from J; bases unmatched to any gene: 8. The V gene's germline CDR1 is SGHNT and CDR2 YYREEE (reference sequence). Written as DNA, the CDR3 is TGTGCCAGCAGTGTACCGGGACAGTTCTATGGCTACACCTTC. Its protein product is CASSVPGQFYGYTF.

DNA for the CDR3: TGTGCCAGCAGCTTTAGCGGGGGAGCTTCCACAGATACGCAGTATTTT. The encoded protein is CASSFSGGASTDTQYF. The rearrangement links TRBV9 to TRBJ2-3; 9 bases map to TRBD2. V dropped 4 bases and J dropped 2; count of bases not matched to a gene: 8. In germline, CDR1 is SGDLS, CDR2 YYNGEE. The CDR3 sequence is 16 residues long.

This clone was seen more than once but under ten times. J is TRBJ2-6 and V is TRBV5-1, with D possibly TRBD1 on 6 matching bases. The germline V gene has CDR1 SGHRS and CDR2 YFSETQ. With 3 bases removed from V and 1 base from J, the gap between germline ends came to 8 bases. The CDR3 spans 15 residues. CDR3 region: CASSWTVSGANVLTF. DNA of the CDR3: TGCGCCAGCAGCTGGACAGTTTCTGGGGCCAACGTCCTGACTTTC.

This chain connects TRBV9 to TRBJ2-3, with 7 bases identical to TRBD1. The CDR3 is 13 residues long. Germline V gene data show CDR1 as SGDLS and CDR2 as YYNGEE. Losses at the gene ends were 2 bases for V and 6 bases for J; bases not matched to a gene: 3. CDR3 sequence reads: CASSVRQGDTQYF. In nucleotides, the CDR3 is TGTGCCAGCAGCGTGAGACAGGGTGATACGCAGTATTTT.

V usage is TRBV5-1 and J usage is TRBJ2-5; tentative D call: TRBD2 (5 bases). From germline, CDR1 is SGHRS and CDR2 YFSETQ. Trimming cost V 4 bases and J 4 bases, with 11 bases left between them. The CDR3 is 13 residues long. The CDR3 is CASSPQEGETQYF. CDR3 nucleotide sequence: TGCGCCAGCAGCCCCCAAGAGGGAGAGACCCAGTACTTC.

The V gene is TRBV4-3, the J gene TRBJ2-1, with D perhaps TRBD2 (6 bases). Germline CDR1 and CDR2: LGHNA and YSLEER. This CDR3 is 15 amino acids long. The ends were cut back, 1 base at V and 3 bases at J, with 10 bases in the middle. The CDR3 spells CASSQGVGGYNEQFF. The CDR3, as DNA: TGCGCCAGCAGCCAAGGGGTGGGAGGCTACAATGAGCAGTTCTTC.

The J gene is TRBJ1-1, the V gene TRBV29-1; D uncertain. V lost 7 bases and J 1 base, leaving 7 bases between the germline ends. The CDR3 is 11 amino acids. Germline CDR1 reads SQVTM; CDR2 reads ANQGSEA. CDR3: CSALKNTEAFF. The CDR3 DNA reads TGCAGCGCACTAAAGAACACTGAAGCTTTCTTT.